The clone carrying this TCR beta chain was found many times. No antigen is known for it. The sample comes from a study of cytomegalovirus exposure and HLA in healthy donors. General study findings and limits: The study put under 200 TCR beta chains on its list as cytomegalovirus-associated. An analysis done earlier found most TCR beta V segments productive about 90% or about 30% of the time. Among TCR beta chains of equal frequency, HLA-associated ones were more clonally expanded in a later analysis. Most observed TCR sequences were rare, whereas some public TCRs were detected in many donors.

V lost 1 base and J 7 bases, leaving 10 bases between the germline ends. The CDR3 totals 13 residues. CDR1 is LGHNA, CDR2 YSLEER, per germline. The PCR contained 60 Vbeta and 13 Jbeta primers. Produced via immunoSEQ multiplex PCR; TCRdb's table is partial and in-frame only. The repertoire has 85,000 to 130,000 clones, roughly four fifths of them found once; the top ten carry 3.5% to 4%. The V gene is TRBV4-3, the J gene TRBJ1-2, with D maybe TRBD1 (6 bases). Sequencing input: PBMCs. This receptor was obtained from a man between 60 and 75 years old in good health and CMV-seronegative. The CDR3 is CASSQVQGSGYTF. The DNA of the CDR3 is TGCGCCAGCAGCCAAGTACAGGGTTCTGGCTACACCTTC.